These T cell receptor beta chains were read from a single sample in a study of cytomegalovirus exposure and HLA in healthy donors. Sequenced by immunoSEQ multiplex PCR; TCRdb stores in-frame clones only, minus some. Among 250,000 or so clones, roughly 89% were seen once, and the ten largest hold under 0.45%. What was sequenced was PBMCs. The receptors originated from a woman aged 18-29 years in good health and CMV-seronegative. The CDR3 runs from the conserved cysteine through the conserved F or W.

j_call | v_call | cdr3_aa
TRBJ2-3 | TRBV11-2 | CASSLVLPTDTQYF
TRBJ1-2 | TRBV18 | CASSPPKRSNYGYTF
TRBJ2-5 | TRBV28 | CASREGTSVETQYF
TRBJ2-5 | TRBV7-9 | CASSHRGTDLIVETQYF
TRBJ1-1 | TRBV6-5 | CASRQKGGLNTEAFF
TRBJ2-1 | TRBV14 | CASSHRQVPYNEQFF
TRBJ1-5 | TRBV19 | CASSEQGDRNQPQHF
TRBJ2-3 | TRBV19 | CASSPAGRIGTQYF
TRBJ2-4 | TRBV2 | CASLLTSGGVKNIQYF
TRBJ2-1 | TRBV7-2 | CASSAPGLVYNEQFF
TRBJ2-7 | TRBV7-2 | CASSAQTVSYEQYF
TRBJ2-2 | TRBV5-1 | CASSLGGTSTGELFF
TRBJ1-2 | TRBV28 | CASRNTGDYGYTF
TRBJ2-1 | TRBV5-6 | CASSGRQYNEQFF
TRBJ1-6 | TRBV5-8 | CASSYRYGRSSYNSPLHF
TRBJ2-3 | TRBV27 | CASSPGTDTQYF
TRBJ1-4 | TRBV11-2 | CASSLLPNEKLFF
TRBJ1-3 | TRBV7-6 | CASSPGRNSGNTIYF
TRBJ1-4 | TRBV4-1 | CASSQQNILEKLFF
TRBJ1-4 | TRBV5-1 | CASSFQQGAGEKLFF
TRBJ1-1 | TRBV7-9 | CASSFLGANTEAFF
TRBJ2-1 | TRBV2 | CASIVGTERSYNEQFF
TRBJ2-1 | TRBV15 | CATSREGYEQFF
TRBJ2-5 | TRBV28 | CASRAGTGRETQYF
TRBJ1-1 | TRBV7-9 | CASSSHMNTEAFF
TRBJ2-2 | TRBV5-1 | CASSGTTGGTGELFF
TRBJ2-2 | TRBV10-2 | CASSERAVRGTGELFF
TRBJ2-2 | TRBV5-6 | CASSSGGYTGELFF
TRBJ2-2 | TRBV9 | CASSVATRGLTGELFF
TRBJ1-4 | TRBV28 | CASRTRGSATNEKLFF
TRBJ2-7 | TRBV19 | CASSNGYEQYF
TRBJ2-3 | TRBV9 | CASSAQFPLAGGTDTQYF
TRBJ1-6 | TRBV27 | CASSPGGYSPLHF
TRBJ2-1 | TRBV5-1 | CASSASSGGLLEQFF
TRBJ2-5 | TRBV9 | CASSVGRRGGAWETQYF
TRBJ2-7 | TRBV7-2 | CASSLAAGVLYEQYF
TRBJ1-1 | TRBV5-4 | CASSNYRGTEAFF
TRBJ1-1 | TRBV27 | CASSFWGQGNTEAFF
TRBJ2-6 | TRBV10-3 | CAISEGTGFSGANVLTF
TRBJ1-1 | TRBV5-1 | CASSLEGSQGASTEAFF
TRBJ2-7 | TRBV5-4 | CASSFEGTGYEQYF
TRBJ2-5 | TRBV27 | CASSLQMPGQVSWETQYF
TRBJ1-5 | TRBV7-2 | CASSVGQGNQPQHF
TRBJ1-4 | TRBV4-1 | CASSQVLGYPNEKLFF
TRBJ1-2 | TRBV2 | CASSPQGEKLAGYTF
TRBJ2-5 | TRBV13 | CASSSNAGLQETQYF
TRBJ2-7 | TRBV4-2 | CASSQGGYEQYF
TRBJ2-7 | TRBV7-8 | CASSSAGGLSYEQYF
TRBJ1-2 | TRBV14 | CASRPRTNYGYTF
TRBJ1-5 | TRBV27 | CASSLSWDRDFLRGQPQHF
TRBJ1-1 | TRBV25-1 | CASSHLGARGAIQAFF
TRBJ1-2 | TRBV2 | CASRADWDREVYGYTF
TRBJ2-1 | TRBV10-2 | CASSGSGGPFF
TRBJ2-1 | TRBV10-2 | CAGGLAYNEQFF
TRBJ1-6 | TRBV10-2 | CASRRQWYDSPLHF